Listed below are T cell receptor beta chains from one sample, sequenced in a study of radiotherapy plus CTLA-4 blockade in lung cancer. TCRdb's copy holds only in-frame clones and misses some; the assay was immunoSEQ multiplex PCR. The sample records about 45,000 clones, 73% being singletons. Sequenced here: peripheral blood, sampled from a patient treated with radiotherapy plus ipilimumab. These receptors all stem from a human donor with non-small cell lung cancer who had a complete response to radiotherapy plus ipilimumab. CDR3s include the opening cysteine and the closing phenylalanine or tryptophan. A D gene is named only where the DNA matches it firmly. Only part of the rows carry a size: once, few, many, or a class if the clone is expanded.

clone size	V gene	D gene	J gene	CDR3 protein	CDR3 DNA
.	TRBV4-1	.	TRBJ2-3	CASSQESAGLDTQYF	TGCGCCAGCAGCCAAGAGAGCGCGGGGCTTGATACGCAGTATTTT
.	TRBV10-3	.	TRBJ2-7	CAISDLAYEQYF	TGTGCCATCAGTGACTTAGCTTACGAGCAGTACTTC
.	TRBV2	.	TRBJ1-6	CASSRSSPLHF	TGTGCCAGCAGTAGAAGCTCACCCCTCCACTTT
few	TRBV7-2	.	TRBJ2-3	CASSLEAGSTDTQYF	TGTGCCAGCAGCTTAGAGGCCGGGAGCACAGATACGCAGTATTTT
.	TRBV10-2	TRBD2	TRBJ2-1	CASSWTSGTNEQFF	TGCGCCAGCAGTTGGACTAGCGGGACCAATGAGCAGTTCTTC
.	TRBV6-1	.	TRBJ1-2	CASSPGSLIYGYTF	TGTGCCAGCAGCCCCGGGTCCCTAATATATGGCTACACCTTC
.	TRBV19	TRBD2	TRBJ2-2	CASSSLAGGLKVHGTGELFF	TGTGCCAGTAGTAGCCTAGCGGGGGGCCTGAAGGTCCATGGAACCGGGGAGCTGTTTTTT
.	TRBV28	TRBD1	TRBJ1-3	CASSIPGTGDRNTIYF	TGTGCCAGCAGTATCCCAGGGACAGGAGACCGAAACACCATATATTTT
.	TRBV25-1	TRBD2	TRBJ2-1	CASSDTSGGPYGEQFF	TGTGCCAGCAGTGATACTAGCGGGGGACCTTACGGGGAGCAGTTCTTC
many	TRBV7-9	TRBD1	TRBJ1-3	CASSSTGAGNTIYF	TGTGCCAGCAGCTCGACAGGGGCTGGAAACACCATATATTTT
.	TRBV6-1	TRBD1	TRBJ2-7	CASSDTGTGRVLEYF	TGTGCCAGCAGTGACACCGGGACAGGTCGCGTCCTAGAGTACTTC
.	TRBV2	TRBD2	TRBJ2-3	CASTVGGGTDTQYF	TGTGCCAGCACCGTCGGGGGGGGAACAGATACGCAGTATTTT
.	TRBV19	.	TRBJ1-3	CAAGVSGFGRTGNTIYF	TGTGCCGCGGGCGTGTCAGGGTTTGGGAGGACTGGAAACACCATATATTTT
.	TRBV19	.	TRBJ2-7	CASSSPSMESHYEQYF	TGTGCCAGTAGTAGCCCCTCGATGGAGAGCCACTACGAGCAGTACTTC
.	TRBV19	TRBD1	TRBJ2-5	CASSRTGSQETQYF	TGTGCCAGTAGCCGGACAGGCTCCCAAGAGACCCAGTACTTC